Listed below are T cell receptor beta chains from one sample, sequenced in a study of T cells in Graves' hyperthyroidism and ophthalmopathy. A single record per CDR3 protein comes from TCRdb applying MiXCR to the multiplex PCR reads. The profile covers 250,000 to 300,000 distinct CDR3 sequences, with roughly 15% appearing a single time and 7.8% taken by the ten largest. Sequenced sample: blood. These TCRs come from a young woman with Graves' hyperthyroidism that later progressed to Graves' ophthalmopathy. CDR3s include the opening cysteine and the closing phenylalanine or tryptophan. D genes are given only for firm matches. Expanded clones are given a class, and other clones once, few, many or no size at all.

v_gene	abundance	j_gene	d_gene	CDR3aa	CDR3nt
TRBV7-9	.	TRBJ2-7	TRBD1	CASSPGQHYEQYF	TGTGCCAGCAGCCCGGGACAGCACTACGAGCAGTACTTC
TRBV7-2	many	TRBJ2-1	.	CASSLIQRNEQFF	TGTGCCAGCAGCTTAATCCAGAGGAATGAGCAGTTCTTC
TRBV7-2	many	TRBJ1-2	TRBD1	CASSPGTAYGYTF	TGTGCCAGCAGTCCCGGGACAGCCTATGGCTACACCTTC
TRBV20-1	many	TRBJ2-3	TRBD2	CSARDRAGVGTDTQYF	TGCAGTGCTAGAGATCGAGCGGGAGTTGGAACAGATACGCAGTATTTT
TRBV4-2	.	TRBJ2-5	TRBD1	CASSQVWGDRGETQYF	TGTGCCAGCAGCCAAGTCTGGGGGGACAGGGGTGAGACCCAGTACTTC
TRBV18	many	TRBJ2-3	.	CASSLQGPSTDTQYF	TGTGCCAGCTCACTTCAGGGTCCTAGCACAGATACGCAGTATTTT
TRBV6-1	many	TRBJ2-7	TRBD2	CASSQPTSGSGEQYF	TGTGCCAGCAGTCAACCGACTAGCGGGAGTGGGGAGCAGTACTTC
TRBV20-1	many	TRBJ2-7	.	CSARVTSSSYEQYF	TGCAGTGCTAGAGTAACCTCCTCCTCCTACGAGCAGTACTTC
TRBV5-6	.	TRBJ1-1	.	CASSLVSVNTEAFF	TGTGCCAGCAGCTTGGTGTCGGTGAACACTGAAGCTTTCTTT
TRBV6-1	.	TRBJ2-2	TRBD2	CASGQLAGNTGELFF	TGTGCCAGCGGGCAGCTAGCGGGAAACACCGGGGAGCTGTTTTTT